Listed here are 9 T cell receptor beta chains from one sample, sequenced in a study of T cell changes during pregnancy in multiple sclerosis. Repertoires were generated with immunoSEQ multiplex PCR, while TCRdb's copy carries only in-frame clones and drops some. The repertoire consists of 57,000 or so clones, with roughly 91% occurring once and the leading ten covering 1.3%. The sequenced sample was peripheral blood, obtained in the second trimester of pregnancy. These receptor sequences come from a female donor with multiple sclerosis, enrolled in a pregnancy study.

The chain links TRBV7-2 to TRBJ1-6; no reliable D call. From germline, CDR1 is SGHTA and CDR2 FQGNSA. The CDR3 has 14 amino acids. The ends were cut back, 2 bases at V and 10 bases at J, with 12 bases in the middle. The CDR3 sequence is CASSLRGVGSPLHF. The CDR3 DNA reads TGTGCCAGCAGCTTACGGGGAGTAGGGTCACCCCTCCACTTT. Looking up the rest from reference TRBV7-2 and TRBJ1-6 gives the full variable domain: GAGVSQSPSNKVTEKGKDVELRCDPISGHTALYWYRQSLGQGLEFLIYFQGNSAPDKSGLPSDRFSAERTGGSVSTLTIQRTQQEDSAVYLCASSLRGVGSPLHFGNGTRLTVT.

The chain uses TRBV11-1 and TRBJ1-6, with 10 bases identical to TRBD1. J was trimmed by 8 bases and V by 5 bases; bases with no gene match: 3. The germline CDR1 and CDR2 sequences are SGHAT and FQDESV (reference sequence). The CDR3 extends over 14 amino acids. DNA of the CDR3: TGTGCCAGCAGCCGCGGGACAGGGGATTCACCCCTCCACTTT. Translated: CASSRGTGDSPLHF.

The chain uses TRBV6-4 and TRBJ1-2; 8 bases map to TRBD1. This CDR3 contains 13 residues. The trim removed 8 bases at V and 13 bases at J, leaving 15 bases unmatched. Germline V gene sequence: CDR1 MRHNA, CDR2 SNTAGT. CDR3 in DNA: TGTGCCAGCGGGGACAGGCAGAACCAAGGCCTCACCTTC. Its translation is CASGDRQNQGLTF.

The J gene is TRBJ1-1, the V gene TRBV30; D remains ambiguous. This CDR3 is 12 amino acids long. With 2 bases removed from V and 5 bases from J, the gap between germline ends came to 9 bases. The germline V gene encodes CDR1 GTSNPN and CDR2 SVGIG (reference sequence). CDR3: CAWSIGETEAFF. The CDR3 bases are TGTGCCTGGAGTATCGGGGAGACTGAAGCTTTCTTT.

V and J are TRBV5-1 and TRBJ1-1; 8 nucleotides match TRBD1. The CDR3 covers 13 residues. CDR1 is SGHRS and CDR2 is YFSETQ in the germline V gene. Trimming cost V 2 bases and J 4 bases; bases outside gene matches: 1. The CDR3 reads CASSFQGATEAFF. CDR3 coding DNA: TGCGCCAGCAGCTTCCAGGGGGCCACTGAAGCTTTCTTT.

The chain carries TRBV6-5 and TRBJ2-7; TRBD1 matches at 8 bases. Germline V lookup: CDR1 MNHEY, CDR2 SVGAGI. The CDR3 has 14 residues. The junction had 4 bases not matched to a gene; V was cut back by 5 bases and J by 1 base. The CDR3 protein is CASSLHRGSYEQYF. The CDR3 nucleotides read TGTGCCAGCAGTCTGCACAGGGGGTCCTACGAGCAGTACTTC.

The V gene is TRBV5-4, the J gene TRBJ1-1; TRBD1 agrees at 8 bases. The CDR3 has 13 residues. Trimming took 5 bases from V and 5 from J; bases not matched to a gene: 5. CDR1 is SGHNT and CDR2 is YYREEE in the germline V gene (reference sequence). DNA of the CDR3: TGTGCCAGCAGTCAGGGGGCTGAAACTGAAGCTTTCTTT. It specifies CASSQGAETEAFF.

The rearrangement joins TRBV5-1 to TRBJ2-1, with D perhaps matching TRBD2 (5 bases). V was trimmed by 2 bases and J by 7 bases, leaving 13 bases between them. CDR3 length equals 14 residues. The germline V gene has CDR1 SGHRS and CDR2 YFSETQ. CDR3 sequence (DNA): TGCGCCAGCAGCTTAGCCTCTCCGGGGAATGAGCAGTTCTTC. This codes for CASSLASPGNEQFF.

The chain's CDR3 is CASSFQGGRFGDTF. The CDR3 region has the DNA TGTGCCAGCAGCTTCCAGGGAGGGCGGTTCGGAGACACCTTC. The rearrangement links TRBV7-9 to TRBJ1-2; D possibly corresponds to TRBD1 (5 bases). The CDR3 contains 14 residues. Germline CDR1 is SEHNR and CDR2 is FQNEAQ (reference sequence). The V end was cut by 3 bases, the J end by 12 bases, with 20 bases between. The full variable domain, with the rest looked up from reference TRBV7-9 and TRBJ1-2, is DTGVSQNPRHKITKRGQNVTFRCDPISEHNRLYWYRQTLGQGPEFLTYFQNEAQLEKSRLLSDRFSAERPKGSFSTLEIQRTEQGDSAMYLCASSFQGGRFGDTFGSGTRLTVV.